The 26 T cell receptor beta chains below all came from one sample that was sequenced in a study of shared clonotypes between healthy human individuals. Clones were sequenced by immunoSEQ multiplex PCR, and TCRdb holds only the in-frame ones, with some missing. The sample lists about 770,000 clones; roughly 72% were seen once. The sequenced sample was memory CD4+ T cells sorted from blood. Subset of the sample: CD45RA-negative fraction. The receptors were sampled from a young woman in good health.

CDR3 residues: CASSITGRTYEQYF. CDR3 sequence (DNA): TGTGCCAGTAGTATAACAGGTAGGACCTACGAGCAGTACTTC. The gene calls are TRBV19 and TRBJ2-7; tentatively, D is TRBD1 (5 bases). Germline CDR1 reads LNHDA; CDR2 reads SQIVND (reference sequence). V was shortened by 2 bases and J by 2 bases, with 10 bases between the two germline ends. The CDR3 length is 14 residues.

For this clone: Since a much larger clone is just one base distant, this may be a read error. The chain is built from TRBV6-9 and TRBJ1-5; TRBD1 matches 9 bases. The CDR3 is 14 residues long. Germline CDR1 MNHGY, CDR2 SVAAGI. V lost 5 bases and J lost 2; bases outside the gene matches: 1. DNA of the CDR3: TGTGCCAGCAGTGACAGGGGGGGCAATCAGCCCCAGCATTTT. Encoded protein: CASSDRGGNQPQHF.

The rearrangement links TRBV6-6 to TRBJ1-5, with TRBD1 matching over 7 bases. V lost 5 bases to trimming and J lost 5 bases; unmatched junction nucleotides: 9. Germline CDR1 and CDR2: MNHNY and SVGAGI (reference sequence). The CDR3 spans 15 residues. CDR3 loop: CASSDNRGGDQPQHF. The CDR3, as DNA: TGTGCCAGCAGTGACAACAGGGGAGGGGATCAGCCCCAGCATTTT.

This clone was detected a few times. V gene TRBV23-1 combines with J gene TRBJ2-7; D possibly corresponds to TRBD1 (5 bases). TRBV23-1 is an open reading frame whose function is uncertain. Between the trimmed V and J ends, which lost 3 bases and 3 bases, there was a span of 18 bases. The CDR3 loop spans 16 amino acids. As DNA, the CDR3 is TGCGCCAGCAGTCAGCCGCCGACAGATTATAACTACGAGCAGTACTTC. Protein: CASSQPPTDYNYEQYF.

The J gene is TRBJ2-1, the V gene TRBV19; 9 nucleotides agree with TRBD2. Looked up from germline, CDR1 is LNHDA and CDR2 is SQIVND (reference sequence). Losses at the gene ends were 8 bases for V and 5 bases for J; bases not matched to a gene: 10. The CDR3 totals 15 residues. The CDR3: CASSRLAGVNNEQFF. CDR3 in DNA: TGTGCCAGTTCCCGGTTAGCGGGAGTTAACAATGAGCAGTTCTTC.

The chain uses TRBV7-2 and TRBJ2-1; D is possibly TRBD2 (5 bases). This CDR3 has 13 amino acids. Germline values: CDR1 SGHTA, CDR2 FQGNSA. Trimming stripped 10 bases from V and 4 bases from J, with 14 bases between. The CDR3 protein is CATGPRGYNEQFF. The CDR3 coding sequence is TGTGCCACAGGACCCCGAGGGTACAATGAGCAGTTCTTC.

This clone was detected only once. The V and J genes are TRBV28 and TRBJ1-4; a possible D gene is TRBD1 (5 bases). Germline assignment: CDR1 MDHEN and CDR2 SYDVKM. CDR3 size: 15 residues. The germline V and J ends were trimmed by 1 base and 7 bases, with 13 bases remaining between them. CDR3 nucleotides: TGTGCCAGCAGTTTATCCAGGGCTGGTGGTGAAAAACTGTTTTTT. Encoded protein: CASSLSRAGGEKLFF.

The chain has TRBV23-1 and TRBJ2-4; D is undetermined. TRBV23-1 belongs to the ORF category, with a function that is uncertain. The germline V and J ends were trimmed by 2 bases and 15 bases, with 11 bases remaining between them. CDR3 size: 11 residues. Here the CDR3 reads CASSQNMSGYF. The CDR3 DNA reads TGCGCCAGCAGTCAAAACATGTCCGGGTACTTC.

J is TRBJ2-3 and V is TRBV6-1; a possible D gene is TRBD1 (6 bases). CDR3 length: 13 residues. V shed 8 bases and J shed 13 bases, with 22 bases lying between them. Germline CDR1 reads MNHNS; CDR2 reads SASEGT. The CDR3 sequence: CASRGQALGVKYF. The CDR3, as DNA: TGTGCCAGCCGGGGACAAGCCCTAGGTGTCAAGTATTTT.

The V gene is TRBV28, the J gene TRBJ2-1, with D unclear. Per the germline V gene, CDR1 is MDHEN and CDR2 is SYDVKM. The CDR3 sequence is 13 residues long. V dropped 4 bases and J dropped 6 bases, with 10 bases sitting between them. The CDR3 reads CASSSFVPNEQFF. As DNA, the CDR3 is TGTGCCAGCAGTTCCTTTGTCCCCAATGAGCAGTTCTTC.

On this clone: A far larger clone is a single base away, which makes a read error likely. The V gene is TRBV5-8, the J gene TRBJ2-7; D remains ambiguous. This CDR3 is built from 13 residues. The germline gives CDR1 SGHTS, CDR2 YDEGEE. The ends were cut back, 2 bases at V and 3 bases at J, with 9 bases in the middle. The CDR3 here is CASSLIGVYEQYF. The CDR3, as DNA: TGTGCCAGCAGCTTAATCGGAGTCTACGAGCAGTACTTC.

The rearrangement uses TRBV11-1 and TRBJ2-7, with a tentative D call TRBD2 (5 bases). CDR1 is SGHAT and CDR2 is FQDESV in the germline V gene (reference sequence). V dropped 5 bases and J dropped 7 bases, with 15 bases sitting between them. The CDR3 is 13 amino acids. This chain's CDR3 is CASSALRTGEQYF. The CDR3 DNA reads TGTGCCAGCAGCGCACTTCGAACGGGGGAGCAGTACTTC.

The V gene is TRBV13, the J gene TRBJ2-7; 9 nucleotides align to TRBD1. V lost 8 bases, J lost 0 bases, and 5 bases stayed unmatched. Germline CDR1 and CDR2: PRHDT and FYEKMQ (reference sequence). The CDR3 contains 14 residues. In nucleotides, the CDR3 is TGTGCCAGCGTTAGGACAGGGGACTCCTACGAGCAGTACTTC. Protein sequence: CASVRTGDSYEQYF.

The CDR3 region is CASSQYRQGTYGYTF. CDR3 coding DNA: TGTGCCAGCAGTCAATATAGACAGGGGACCTATGGCTACACCTTC. The chain uses TRBV6-6 and TRBJ1-2, with 8 bases lining up with TRBD1. Germline CDR1 and CDR2: MNHNY and SVGAGI (reference sequence). The ends lost 5 bases at V and 4 bases at J; junction bases unmatched: 9. This CDR3 comprises 15 residues.

This clone has a single count. This same CDR3 is encoded by further DNA sequences in the sample. The chain combines TRBV7-6 with TRBJ2-5; D is unresolved. Germline-derived CDR1 and CDR2 are SGHVS and FNYEAQ. The CDR3 covers 11 residues. Trimming stripped 3 bases from V and 4 bases from J, with 3 bases between. Written as DNA, the CDR3 is TGTGCCAGCAGCTTCTCAGAGACCCAGTACTTC. Translated, it gives CASSFSETQYF.

The chain is built from TRBV2 and TRBJ2-3; TRBD2 aligns across 14 bases. V lost 5 bases, J lost 3 bases, and 7 bases stayed unmatched. This CDR3 region has 17 residues. The V gene's germline CDR1 is SNHLY and CDR2 FYNNEI. The CDR3: CASSTGTSGSRTDTQYF. DNA of the CDR3: TGTGCCAGCAGTACCGGGACTAGCGGGAGCAGAACAGATACGCAGTATTTT.

This chain uses TRBV7-9 with TRBJ2-1; 12 nucleotides align to TRBD2. Germline V CDR1 and CDR2: SEHNR, FQNEAQ (reference sequence). CDR3 length equals 17 residues. The ends lost 4 bases at V and 4 bases at J; junction bases unmatched: 8. This CDR3 is CASSSFGLAGRYNEQFF. In DNA form, the CDR3 reads TGTGCCAGCAGCTCCTTTGGACTAGCGGGGCGATACAATGAGCAGTTCTTC.

This clone was seen just once. This chain connects TRBV27 to TRBJ1-6; D is ambiguous. The V end was cut by 6 bases, the J end by 7 bases, with 7 bases between. CDR3 length equals 12 residues. Per germline, CDR1 MNHEY and CDR2 SMNVEV (reference sequence). For the CDR3, the DNA is TGTGCCAGCAGGGGAGGGAATTCACCCCTCCACTTT. Translating it yields CASRGGNSPLHF.

The V and J genes are TRBV7-6 and TRBJ1-4; a possible D gene is TRBD1 (5 bases). This CDR3 region has 14 residues. Trimming took off 3 bases at V and 7 bases at J, with 12 bases between the two ends. The germline V gene encodes CDR1 SGHVS and CDR2 FNYEAQ. The CDR3 DNA reads TGTGCCAGCAGCTTGACGGGGGTTGGTGAAAAACTGTTTTTT. This sequence encodes CASSLTGVGEKLFF.

Only one count was recorded for this clone. Here the CDR3 DNA reads TGTGCCAGCAGTTATAGCGGGAGTAGGGATACGCAGTATTTT. This gives the protein CASSYSGSRDTQYF. The chain links TRBV6-4 to TRBJ2-3, with 9 bases matching TRBD2. This CDR3 has 14 amino acids. With 5 bases clipped from V and 6 bases from J, the junction kept 6 bases outside the gene matches. CDR1 and CDR2 from the germline V gene are MRHNA and SNTAGT.

The V and J genes are TRBV2 and TRBJ2-5, with 10 nucleotides matching TRBD2. There are 13 residues in the CDR3. The germline V gene has CDR1 SNHLY and CDR2 FYNNEI. V lost 8 bases to trimming and J lost 3 bases; unmatched junction nucleotides: 3. CDR3 residues: CASRTSGKETQYF. The DNA for the CDR3 is TGTGCCAGCCGGACTAGCGGAAAAGAGACCCAGTACTTC.

This CDR3 is CASSVLSSPYNEQFF. The CDR3 DNA reads as TGTGCCAGCAGCGTATTGTCGAGTCCCTACAATGAGCAGTTCTTC. The chain joins TRBV9 to TRBJ2-1; no reliable D call. Trimming took 1 base from V and 2 from J, leaving 10 bases between them. The CDR3 has 15 residues. CDR1 and CDR2 (germline): SGDLS, YYNGEE.

In the case of this clone: This sample includes further DNA sequences coding for the same CDR3. V is TRBV5-4 and J is TRBJ2-3; 7 bases line up with TRBD1. The ends lost 0 bases at V and 6 bases at J; junction bases unmatched: 1. Germline CDR1 reads SGHNT; CDR2 reads YYREEE (reference sequence). The CDR3 spans 13 residues. The CDR3: CASSLVGGDTQYF. Here the CDR3 DNA reads TGTGCCAGCAGCTTGGTAGGGGGCGATACGCAGTATTTT.

Comments on this clone: An end of the junction differs from the germline gene, which may be a read error. This sequence joins TRBV2 and TRBJ1-5, with TRBD1 as a possible D gene (5 bases). Per the germline V gene, CDR1 is SNHLY and CDR2 is FYNNEI. The CDR3 runs to 14 residues. The CDR3 DNA sequence: TGTGCCAGCAGGGGAGACAGTAGCAGTCAGCCCCAGCATTTT. Translating gives CASRGDSSSQPQHF.

The V gene is TRBV9, the J gene TRBJ1-4; a weak D match, TRBD1 (6 bases). CDR1 and CDR2 from the germline V gene are SGDLS and YYNGEE. The germline V and J ends were trimmed by 3 bases and 3 bases, with 15 bases remaining between them. CDR3 size: 16 residues. The DNA for the CDR3 is TGTGCCAGCAGCGCAGGGGAAGGGTTGGCTAATGAAAAACTGTTTTTT. Encoded protein: CASSAGEGLANEKLFF.

This clone appeared a few times. The rearrangement uses TRBV27 and TRBJ2-5, with 13 bases matching TRBD2. The CDR3 has 16 amino acids. Unmatched junction bases numbered 8, after V lost 6 bases and J lost 4 bases. The germline V gene encodes CDR1 MNHEY and CDR2 SMNVEV (reference sequence). DNA of the CDR3: TGTGCCAGCAGCCAACTAGCGGGAGGGCCGGGAGAGACCCAGTACTTC. Protein: CASSQLAGGPGETQYF.